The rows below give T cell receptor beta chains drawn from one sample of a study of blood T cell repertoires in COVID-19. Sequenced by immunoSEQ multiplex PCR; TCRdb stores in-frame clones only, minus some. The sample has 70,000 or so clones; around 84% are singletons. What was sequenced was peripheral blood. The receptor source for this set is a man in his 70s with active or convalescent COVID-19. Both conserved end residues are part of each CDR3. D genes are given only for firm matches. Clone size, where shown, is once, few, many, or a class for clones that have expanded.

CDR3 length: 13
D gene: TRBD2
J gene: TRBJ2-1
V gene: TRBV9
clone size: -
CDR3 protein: CASGTRVINEQFF
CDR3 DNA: TGTGCCAGCGGGACTAGGGTGATCAATGAGCAGTTCTTC

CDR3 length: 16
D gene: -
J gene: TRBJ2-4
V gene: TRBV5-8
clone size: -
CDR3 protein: CASSFYGRTEKNIQYF
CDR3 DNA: TGTGCCAGCAGCTTCTACGGGAGAACGGAAAAAAACATTCAGTACTTC

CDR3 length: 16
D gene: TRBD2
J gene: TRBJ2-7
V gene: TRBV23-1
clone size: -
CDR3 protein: CARRPGTLAETYEQYF
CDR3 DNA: TGCGCCAGAAGACCCGGCACCCTAGCGGAAACCTACGAGCAGTACTTC

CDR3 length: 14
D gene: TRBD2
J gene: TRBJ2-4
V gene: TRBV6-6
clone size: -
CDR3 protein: CASTNGGLGNIQYF
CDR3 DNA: TGTGCCAGCACTAACGGGGGGTTGGGAAACATTCAGTACTTC

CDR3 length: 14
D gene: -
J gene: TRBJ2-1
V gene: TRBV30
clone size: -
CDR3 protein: CAWSALTYKTEQFF
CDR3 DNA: TGTGCCTGGAGCGCCCTGACTTACAAGACTGAGCAGTTCTTC

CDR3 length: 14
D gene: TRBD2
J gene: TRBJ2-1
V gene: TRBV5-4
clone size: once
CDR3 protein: CASGRENNYNEQFF
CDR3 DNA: TGTGCCAGCGGGCGGGAGAATAACTACAATGAGCAGTTCTTC

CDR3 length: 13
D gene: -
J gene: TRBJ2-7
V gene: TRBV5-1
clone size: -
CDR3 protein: CASSSTGSGEQYF
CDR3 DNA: TGCGCCAGCAGTTCGACGGGCTCGGGAGAGCAGTACTTC

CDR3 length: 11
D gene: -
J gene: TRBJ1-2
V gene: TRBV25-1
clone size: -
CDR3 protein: CASQGKHGYTF
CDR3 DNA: TGTGCCAGCCAGGGTAAACATGGCTACACCTTC

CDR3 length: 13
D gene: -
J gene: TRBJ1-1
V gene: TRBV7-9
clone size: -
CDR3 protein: CASSFEPGTEAFF
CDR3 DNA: TGTGCCAGCAGCTTCGAGCCTGGCACTGAAGCTTTCTTT

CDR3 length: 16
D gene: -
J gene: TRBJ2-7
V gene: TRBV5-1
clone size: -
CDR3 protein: CASSLGDRLYSYEQYF
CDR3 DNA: TGCGCCAGCAGCTTGGGTGACAGGCTCTACTCCTACGAGCAGTACTTC

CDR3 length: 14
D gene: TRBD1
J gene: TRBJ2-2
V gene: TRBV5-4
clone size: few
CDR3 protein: CASSMRGLGGELFF
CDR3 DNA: TGTGCCAGCAGCATGAGGGGGCTTGGCGGGGAGCTGTTTTTT

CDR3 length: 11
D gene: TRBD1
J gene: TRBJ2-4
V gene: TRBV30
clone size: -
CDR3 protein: CAWSAGGPRYF
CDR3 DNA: TGTGCCTGGAGTGCAGGGGGCCCGAGGTACTTC

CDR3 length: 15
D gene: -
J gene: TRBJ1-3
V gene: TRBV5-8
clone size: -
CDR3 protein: CASSLVGSSGNTIYF
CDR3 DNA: TGTGCCAGCAGCTTGGTGGGCAGCTCTGGAAACACCATATATTTT

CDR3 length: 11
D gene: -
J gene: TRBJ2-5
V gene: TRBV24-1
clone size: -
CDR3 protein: CATSDSVAQYF
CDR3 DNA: TGTGCCACCAGTGATTCCGTAGCCCAGTACTTC

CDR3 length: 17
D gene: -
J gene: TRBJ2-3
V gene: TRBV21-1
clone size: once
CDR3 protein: CASSKLAGVGATDTQYF
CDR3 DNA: TGTGCCAGCAGCAAACTAGCGGGAGTGGGGGCCACAGATACGCAGTATTTT

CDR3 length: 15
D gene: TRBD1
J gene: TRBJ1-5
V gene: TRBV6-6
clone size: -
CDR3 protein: CASSPGQGTDQPQHF
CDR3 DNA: TGTGCCAGCAGCCCCGGACAGGGTACGGATCAGCCCCAGCATTTT

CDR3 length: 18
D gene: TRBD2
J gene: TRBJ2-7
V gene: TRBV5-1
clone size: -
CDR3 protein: CASRRMTSGSFIPYEQYF
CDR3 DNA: TGCGCCAGCAGAAGGATGACTAGCGGGAGTTTTATACCCTACGAGCAGTACTTC

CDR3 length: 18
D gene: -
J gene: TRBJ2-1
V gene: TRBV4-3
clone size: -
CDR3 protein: CASSRHRGGASSYNEQFF
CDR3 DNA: TGCGCCAGCAGCCGCCATCGGGGCGGGGCCAGCTCCTACAATGAGCAGTTCTTC

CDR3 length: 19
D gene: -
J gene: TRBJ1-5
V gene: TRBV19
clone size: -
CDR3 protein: CASSQPYRQLTYSNQPQHF
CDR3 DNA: TGTGCCAGTAGCCAACCCTATAGACAGTTGACCTATAGCAATCAGCCCCAGCATTTT

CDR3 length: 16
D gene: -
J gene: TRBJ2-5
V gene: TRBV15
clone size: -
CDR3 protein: CATSRDKAGLRETQYF
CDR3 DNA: TGTGCCACCAGCAGAGATAAGGCAGGGTTAAGAGAGACCCAGTACTTC

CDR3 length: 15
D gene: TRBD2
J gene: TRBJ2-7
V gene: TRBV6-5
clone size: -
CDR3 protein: CASSSAGGNSYEQYF
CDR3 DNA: TGTGCCAGCAGTTCGGCCGGGGGGAACTCCTACGAGCAGTACTTC

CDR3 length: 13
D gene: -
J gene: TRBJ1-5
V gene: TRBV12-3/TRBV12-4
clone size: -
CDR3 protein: CASSWTGNQPQHF
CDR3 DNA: TGTGCCAGCAGTTGGACGGGGAATCAGCCCCAGCATTTT

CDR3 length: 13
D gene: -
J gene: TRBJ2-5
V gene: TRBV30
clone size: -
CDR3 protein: CAWMGVGAPLQYF
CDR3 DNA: TGTGCCTGGATGGGGGTGGGGGCCCCTCTCCAGTACTTC

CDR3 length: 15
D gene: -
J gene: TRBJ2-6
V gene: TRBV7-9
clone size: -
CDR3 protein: CASSPRLSGANVLTF
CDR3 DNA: TGTGCCAGCAGCCCCAGACTCTCTGGGGCCAACGTCCTGACTTTC